Below, 4 T cell receptor beta chains from the same sample are listed, as sequenced in a study of radiation and T cells in renal cell carcinoma. Assay used: immunoSEQ multiplex PCR; TCRdb lists only in-frame clones, some missing. The sample lists over 120,000 clones; roughly 90% were seen once. Documented time point: baseline pretreatment blood. Described treatment: 15 Gy SBRT to primary tumor, nephrectomy 4 weeks later. The material was blood, obtained from a patient whose treatment included radiotherapy and nephrectomy. These receptors were collected from a woman in her 50s with renal cell carcinoma.

This chain joins TRBV18 and TRBJ2-3, with 8 bases identical to TRBD2. From germline, CDR1 is KGHSH and CDR2 LQKENI. This CDR3 is 14 amino acids long. V trimming: 3 bases; J trimming: 6 bases; junction bases outside the gene matches: 5. CDR3 amino acids: CASSPGGALDTQYF. The CDR3 coding sequence is TGTGCCAGCTCACCCGGGGGGGCCTTGGATACGCAGTATTTT.

J is TRBJ1-4 and V is TRBV6-6, with D possibly TRBD1 on 5 matching bases. This CDR3 is built from 13 residues. V lost 7 bases and J lost 5, with 11 bases in between. Looked up from germline, CDR1 is MNHNY and CDR2 is SVGAGI (reference sequence). The CDR3 protein is CASTRDVNEKLFF. The CDR3 coding sequence is TGTGCCAGCACCAGGGACGTCAATGAAAAACTGTTTTTT.

The chain combines TRBV19 with TRBJ2-1; 10 bases agree with TRBD2. This CDR3 has 15 residues. Germline CDR1 LNHDA, CDR2 SQIVND (reference sequence). V dropped 9 bases and J dropped 4; count of bases not matched to a gene: 9. The CDR3 region has the DNA TGTGCCAGCCGAGAGGGTAGCGGGGGGTACAATGAGCAGTTCTTC. Translating gives CASREGSGGYNEQFF.

The chain is built from TRBV6-6 and TRBJ2-7; possibly TRBD1 for D (6 bases). The CDR3 spans 14 residues. Trimming took off 7 bases at V and 0 bases at J, with 13 bases between the two ends. The germline CDR1 and CDR2 sequences are MNHNY and SVGAGI (reference sequence). In DNA, the CDR3 is TGTGCCAGCAACAGGGACGGCCGCTCCTACGAGCAGTACTTC. Its protein is CASNRDGRSYEQYF.